Listed below are T cell receptor beta chains from one sample, sequenced in a study of blood T cell repertoires in COVID-19. Only in-frame clones appear in the TCRdb table, and some are missing; sequencing was by immunoSEQ multiplex PCR. Of around 180,000 clones listed, roughly 89% were seen once; the top ten hold under 3%. What was sequenced was PBMCs or T cells enriched from blood (not recorded which). The receptors were sampled from a middle-aged woman with acute COVID-19. CDR3s include the opening cysteine and the closing phenylalanine or tryptophan. A D gene is named only where the DNA matches it firmly. A row's size may be missing; if present it is once, few, many or a size class.

j_gene	d_gene	v_gene	abundance	CDR3nt	CDR3aa
TRBJ2-1	TRBD2	TRBV30	NA	TGTGCCTGGAGTGTACAAGAGCGGGGCTATGAGCAGTTCTTC	CAWSVQERGYEQFF
TRBJ2-7	NA	TRBV2	NA	TGTGCCAGCAGTGCACAAGCCTACGAGCAGTACTTC	CASSAQAYEQYF
TRBJ2-3	TRBD2	TRBV10-3	NA	TGTGCCATCAGTGAGTCCATTGGGACTAGCAGAGATACGCAGTATTTT	CAISESIGTSRDTQYF
TRBJ2-2	TRBD2	TRBV24-1	NA	TGTGCCACCAGTGATTCCCTAGCGGATCCGCCGAACACCGGGGAGCTGTTTTTT	CATSDSLADPPNTGELFF
TRBJ2-1	TRBD2	TRBV7-6	NA	TGTGCCAGCAGCTCGACTAGCGGGAGTATCAATGAGCAGTTCTTC	CASSSTSGSINEQFF
TRBJ2-2	TRBD2	TRBV10-3	NA	TGTGCCATCAAGGGGACTAGCGGGAGCAGAAACACCGGGGAGCTGTTTTTT	CAIKGTSGSRNTGELFF
TRBJ2-6	TRBD2	TRBV19	NA	TGTGCCAGTAGTATAGAGGTACTAGCGGGTATCTACTCTGGGGCCAACGTCCTGACTTTC	CASSIEVLAGIYSGANVLTF
TRBJ1-4	NA	TRBV9	once	TGTGCCAGCAGCGTATTGGGGGGAACTAATGAAAAACTGTTTTTT	CASSVLGGTNEKLFF
TRBJ2-2	TRBD1	TRBV5-6	NA	TGTGCCAGCAGCCTGGGGACAGGGGGATCCGGGGAGCTGTTTTTT	CASSLGTGGSGELFF
TRBJ2-3	NA	TRBV2	NA	TGTGCCACCGTCTCCTGGGGGGGGGCGATAGATACGCAGTATTTT	CATVSWGGAIDTQYF
TRBJ1-4	TRBD1	TRBV2	NA	TGTGCCAGCTATCTAGGCCGGGGACAGGGCCCACTCGGCGCTAATGAAAAACTGTTTTTT	CASYLGRGQGPLGANEKLFF
TRBJ2-1	TRBD1	TRBV6-2/TRBV6-3	NA	TGTGCCAGCAGTCTAAGGACAGGTTACAATGAGCAGTTCTTC	CASSLRTGYNEQFF
TRBJ1-4	NA	TRBV5-1	once	TGCGCCAGCAGGGACTTTACTAATGAAAAACTGTTTTTT	CASRDFTNEKLFF
TRBJ2-5	TRBD2	TRBV5-1	NA	TGCGCCAGCAGCTTGCCTCCGATAGCGGGGCAAGAGACCCAGTACTTC	CASSLPPIAGQETQYF
TRBJ1-2	TRBD1	TRBV28	NA	TGTGCCAGCAGTTTGCTCGGGACAGGGGCTGGCTACACCTTC	CASSLLGTGAGYTF
TRBJ2-3	NA	TRBV7-8	NA	TGTGCCAGCAGCCTCCGGTCAGATACGCAGTATTTT	CASSLRSDTQYF
TRBJ1-1	NA	TRBV9	once	TGTGCCAGCAGCTCCACCAGGGGTCGGGCTTTCTTT	CASSSTRGRAFF
TRBJ1-1	NA	TRBV5-4	NA	TGTGCCAGCAGCCGCACAGGGAGAGGGATGAACACTGAAGCTTTCTTT	CASSRTGRGMNTEAFF